The 25 T cell receptor beta chains reported below all come from one sample, sequenced in a study of cytomegalovirus exposure and HLA in healthy donors. TCRdb keeps only in-frame clones here, not all; method: immunoSEQ multiplex PCR. The sample has about 90,000 clones; 84% are singletons. The sequenced sample was PBMCs. The receptors stem from a woman in her late teens or twenties in good health and CMV-seropositive.

The J gene is TRBJ2-3, the V gene TRBV6-1, with D tentatively TRBD2 (7 bases). The V end lost 3 bases, the J end lost 4 bases, and 14 bases lay between the germline ends. Germline V gene lookup returns CDR1 MNHNS and CDR2 SASEGT. This CDR3 region has 15 residues. The CDR3 DNA is TGTGCCAGCAGTGATGGGGGCGCGGGGGCAGATACGCAGTATTTT. Encoded protein: CASSDGGAGADTQYF.

As concerns this clone: The conserved closing phenylalanine or tryptophan is absent in this CDR3, likely reflecting a read error. No DNA is shown, since the ends of the CDR3 on it are uncertain; the CDR3 is the one TCRdb lists. The chain couples TRBV25-1 to TRBJ1-1; the table assigns TRBD1, which was not confirmed against the DNA. The CDR3 sequence runs 8 residues, both termini included. From germline, CDR1 is MGHDK and CDR2 SYGVNS. CDR3 region: CASSEGQI.

The rearrangement joins TRBV4-1 to TRBJ2-1, with TRBD2 identical over 10 bases. The CDR3 sequence is 15 residues long. Germline CDR1 reads MGHRA; CDR2 reads YSYEKL. The V segment lost 2 bases and the J segment 6 bases; nucleotides outside the gene matches: 4. The CDR3 sequence is CASSQSTSGANEQFF. In nucleotides, the CDR3 is TGCGCCAGCAGCCAAAGTACTAGCGGGGCCAATGAGCAGTTCTTC.

The rearrangement links TRBV7-2 to TRBJ2-1; 8 bases line up with TRBD2. From germline, CDR1 is SGHTA and CDR2 FQGNSA. This CDR3 spans 15 amino acids. V was clipped by 5 bases and J by 4 bases; unmatched bases: 7. In DNA form, the CDR3 reads TGTGCCAGCAGCACACGGGCTAGCGGGTACAATGAGCAGTTCTTC. It is translated as CASSTRASGYNEQFF.

The rearrangement links TRBV6-1 to TRBJ1-6, with 8 bases lining up with TRBD1. V trimming: 3 bases; J trimming: 7 bases; junction bases outside the gene matches: 8. Germline loops: CDR1 MNHNS, CDR2 SASEGT. The CDR3 runs to 16 residues. For the CDR3, the DNA is TGTGCCAGCAGTGACCTAACCGGGACAGGCAATTCACCCCTCCACTTT. Its translation: CASSDLTGTGNSPLHF.

This sequence joins TRBV28 and TRBJ2-7; D gene ambiguous. CDR3 length: 11 amino acids. With 4 bases removed from V and 7 bases from J, the gap between germline ends came to 8 bases. The germline CDR1 and CDR2 sequences are MDHEN and SYDVKM. The CDR3 DNA follows: TGTGCCAGCAGTTCCCCGTCGGAGCAGTACTTC. Protein sequence: CASSSPSEQYF. Variable domain in full (rest from reference TRBV28 and TRBJ2-7): DVKVTQSSRYLVKRTGEKVFLECVQDMDHENMFWYRQDPGLGLRLIYFSYDVKMKEKGDIPEGYSVSREKKERFSLILESASTNQTSMYLCASSSPSEQYFGPGTRLTVT.

The rearrangement links TRBV27 to TRBJ2-7; 10 bases are a match to TRBD2. The junction had 14 bases not matched to a gene; V was cut back by 5 bases and J by 4 bases. The germline V gene encodes CDR1 MNHEY and CDR2 SMNVEV (reference sequence). This CDR3 has 17 residues. This CDR3 reads CASSPHTPSGGSYEQYF. In DNA, the CDR3 is TGTGCCAGCAGTCCCCACACACCTAGCGGGGGTTCGTACGAGCAGTACTTC.

The rearrangement links TRBV5-6 to TRBJ1-3; the match to TRBD1 covers 10 bases. With 2 bases clipped from V and 4 bases from J, the junction kept 12 bases outside the gene matches. The germline V gene encodes CDR1 SGHDT and CDR2 YYEEEE. This CDR3 is built from 18 residues. The DNA for the CDR3 is TGTGCCAGCAGCTTCCCCCGGGACAGGGGACTGGGAGGAAACACCATATATTTT. Its protein is CASSFPRDRGLGGNTIYF.

The chain combines TRBV27 with TRBJ2-7; TRBD2 aligns across 12 bases. This CDR3 region has 14 residues. Germline V gene data show CDR1 as MNHEY and CDR2 as SMNVEV (reference sequence). V lost 6 bases and J lost 6; bases outside the gene matches: 6. The DNA of the CDR3 is TGTGCCAGCAGCACCGGGACTAGCGGGCTCGAGCAGTACTTC. Its protein is CASSTGTSGLEQYF.

This chain joins TRBV30 and TRBJ2-1, with D tentatively TRBD2 (6 bases). The CDR3 spans 12 residues. CDR1 and CDR2 (germline): GTSNPN, SVGIG (reference sequence). The ends were cut back, 2 bases at V and 7 bases at J, with 9 bases in the middle. DNA of the CDR3: TGTGCCTGGAGTTTGACTAGGAATGAGCAGTTCTTC. Its protein is CAWSLTRNEQFF.

This sequence joins TRBV10-1 and TRBJ2-1, with D perhaps TRBD1 (5 bases). Germline V gene lookup returns CDR1 WNHNN and CDR2 SYGVQD (reference sequence). V was clipped by 3 bases and J by 0 bases, with 9 bases between them. This CDR3 is built from 15 residues. DNA of the CDR3: TGCGCCAGCAGTGAAGGGGTGAGCTCCTACAATGAGCAGTTCTTC. This sequence encodes CASSEGVSSYNEQFF.

V usage is TRBV7-2 and J usage is TRBJ1-2; 7 nucleotides match TRBD1. J was trimmed by 0 bases and V by 5 bases; bases with no gene match: 9. Germline-derived CDR1 and CDR2 are SGHTA and FQGNSA. The CDR3 sequence is 16 residues long. In nucleotides, the CDR3 is TGTGCCAGCAGCCCGGGGGGGACAGTCTCTAACTATGGCTACACCTTC. Protein sequence: CASSPGGTVSNYGYTF.

This clone was seen more than once but under ten times. V and J are TRBV28 and TRBJ2-7, with 7 bases matching TRBD1. Per germline, CDR1 MDHEN and CDR2 SYDVKM. The CDR3 length is 14 residues. J was trimmed by 4 bases and V by 5 bases; bases with no gene match: 8. The CDR3 spells CASSPPDRIYEQYF. The CDR3 DNA reads as TGTGCCAGCAGTCCACCGGACAGGATATACGAGCAGTACTTC. The complete variable domain, with remaining parts taken from reference TRBV28 and TRBJ2-7, reads DVKVTQSSRYLVKRTGEKVFLECVQDMDHENMFWYRQDPGLGLRLIYFSYDVKMKEKGDIPEGYSVSREKKERFSLILESASTNQTSMYLCASSPPDRIYEQYFGPGTRLTVT.

The chain is built from TRBV6-5 and TRBJ2-5; D is unclear. Trimming left V 0 bases short and J 3 bases short, with 8 bases between. The CDR3 has 14 residues. Germline V gene data show CDR1 as MNHEY and CDR2 as SVGAGI. The CDR3 reads CASSYSGSKETQYF. CDR3 in DNA: TGTGCCAGCAGTTACTCGGGCAGTAAAGAGACCCAGTACTTC.

This chain uses TRBV4-1 with TRBJ2-3; 9 bases are a match to TRBD1. The CDR3 has 14 amino acids. The J segment lost 4 bases and the V segment lost 4 bases, leaving 3 bases of the junction unmatched. Germline CDR1 is MGHRA and CDR2 is YSYEKL. The CDR3: CASSPGQGPDTQYF. In DNA, the CDR3 is TGCGCCAGCAGCCCGGGACAGGGCCCAGATACGCAGTATTTT.

The V gene is TRBV27, the J gene TRBJ1-6; 7 bases are shared with TRBD1. CDR1 is MNHEY, CDR2 SMNVEV, per germline (reference sequence). Trimming at V came to 0 bases and at J to 1 base, leaving 6 bases not matched to a gene. This CDR3 is built from 18 residues. CDR3 region: CASSLSEPGGSYNSPLHF. CDR3 in DNA: TGTGCCAGCAGTTTATCAGAGCCAGGGGGATCCTATAATTCACCCCTCCACTTT.

This sequence joins TRBV2 and TRBJ1-1; 9 bases align to TRBD1. The V gene's germline CDR1 is SNHLY and CDR2 FYNNEI. The CDR3 loop spans 15 amino acids. Trimming removed 7 bases from V and 4 bases from J; junction bases left unmatched: 10. The CDR3 bases are TGTGCCAGCATCTTCGGACAGGGGAGTTTCACTGAAGCTTTCTTT. Protein sequence: CASIFGQGSFTEAFF.

This sequence joins TRBV19 and TRBJ2-7, with 12 bases lining up with TRBD1. J was trimmed by 5 bases and V by 6 bases; bases with no gene match: 8. The length of the CDR3 is 15 residues. CDR1 is LNHDA, CDR2 SQIVND, per germline (reference sequence). The CDR3, as DNA: TGTGCCAGTAGGCTCTGGGGACAGGGGGCGAACGAGCAGTACTTC. It yields the protein CASRLWGQGANEQYF.

The CDR3 is CASNPGQGNQPQHF. The CDR3 nucleotides are TGTGCCAGCAACCCGGGACAGGGGAATCAGCCCCAGCATTTT. This sequence joins TRBV2 and TRBJ1-5, with 10 bases matching TRBD1. Trimming took 7 bases from V and 4 from J; bases not matched to a gene: 4. CDR1 is SNHLY and CDR2 is FYNNEI in the germline V gene. The CDR3 is 14 amino acids. Full variable domain (missing parts from reference TRBV2 and TRBJ1-5): EPEVTQTPSHQVTQMGQEVILRCVPISNHLYFYWYRQILGQKVEFLVSFYNNEISEKSEIFDDQFSVERPDGSNFTLKIRSTKLEDSAMYFCASNPGQGNQPQHFGDGTRLSIL.

The rearrangement uses TRBV6-4 and TRBJ2-2; 7 bases map to TRBD2. Trimming at V came to 5 bases and at J to 1 base, leaving 4 bases not matched to a gene. Germline lookup yields CDR1 MRHNA and CDR2 SNTAGT. This CDR3 region has 15 residues. The CDR3 is CASSSGGGNTGELFF. In DNA form, the CDR3 reads TGTGCCAGCAGTAGTGGCGGGGGGAACACCGGGGAGCTGTTTTTT.

The chain combines TRBV7-2 with TRBJ1-1; 7 positions match TRBD1. From germline, CDR1 is SGHTA and CDR2 FQGNSA. The J segment lost 4 bases and the V segment lost 6 bases, leaving 8 bases of the junction unmatched. The CDR3 is 14 residues long. The CDR3 region has the DNA TGTGCCAGCAGTTACGGGACAGTTGTCACTGAAGCTTTCTTT. Protein sequence: CASSYGTVVTEAFF. The full variable domain, its missing parts supplied by reference TRBV7-2 and TRBJ1-1, is GAGVSQSPSNKVTEKGKDVELRCDPISGHTALYWYRQSLGQGLEFLIYFQGNSAPDKSGLPSDRFSAERTGGSVSTLTIQRTQQEDSAVYLCASSYGTVVTEAFFGQGTRLTVV.

This rearrangement joins TRBV28 to TRBJ2-7; D is perhaps TRBD1 (5 bases). Trimming took off 3 bases at V and 0 bases at J, with 18 bases between the two ends. CDR1 is MDHEN and CDR2 is SYDVKM in the germline V gene. The CDR3 is 17 residues long. As DNA, the CDR3 is TGTGCCAGCAGTTTTTCTGGGGCCGCAAGCTACTCCTACGAGCAGTACTTC. Its translation: CASSFSGAASYSYEQYF.

The chain employs TRBV28 and TRBJ2-7, with a possible D match to TRBD1 (8 bases). This CDR3 spans 16 amino acids. V dropped 5 bases and J dropped 2 bases, with 19 bases sitting between them. CDR1 is MDHEN, CDR2 SYDVKM, per germline. CDR3 sequence reads: CASSPSWTGRAYEQYF. CDR3 DNA sequence: TGTGCCAGCAGTCCGTCATGGACAGGGAGGGCCTACGAGCAGTACTTC.

This clone was counted a single time. V usage is TRBV28 and J usage is TRBJ1-1; D not resolved. V was trimmed by 3 bases and J by 8 bases, leaving 7 bases between them. CDR1 is MDHEN, CDR2 SYDVKM, per germline. The CDR3 is 11 residues long. The DNA of the CDR3 is TGTGCCAGCAGTTTCGTCAGGGAAGCTTTCTTT. As protein: CASSFVREAFF. The variable domain in full, with the rest retrieved from reference TRBV28 and TRBJ1-1, is DVKVTQSSRYLVKRTGEKVFLECVQDMDHENMFWYRQDPGLGLRLIYFSYDVKMKEKGDIPEGYSVSREKKERFSLILESASTNQTSMYLCASSFVREAFFGQGTRLTVV.

The genes are TRBV10-3 and TRBJ2-1; 9 bases map to TRBD2. This CDR3 is built from 13 residues. Trimming at V came to 7 bases and at J to 8 bases, leaving 6 bases not matched to a gene. Germline values: CDR1 ENHRY, CDR2 SYGVKD. The CDR3 coding sequence is TGTGCCATCACCTGGGGACTAGCTGATGAGCAGTTCTTC. Protein: CAITWGLADEQFF.